The source of this T cell receptor (beta chain) is a study of T cell changes during pregnancy in multiple sclerosis. This clone was counted once. The CDR3 is made up of 17 amino acids. Germline-derived CDR1 and CDR2 are SGHVS and FQNEAQ. V shed 1 base and J shed 3 bases, with 18 bases lying between them. Method: immunoSEQ multiplex PCR; TCRdb's copy keeps in-frame clones and lacks some. In the table there are about 72,000 clones, roughly 90% of which are singletons. This sequence was found in a female donor in good health, enrolled as a control in a pregnancy study. This chain links TRBV7-8 with TRBJ2-5, with D possibly TRBD2 on 5 matching bases. The input for sequencing was peripheral blood, taken in the first trimester of pregnancy. CDR3 nucleotides: TGTGCCAGCAGCTTAGTGTTGATCGGGGTAAGGGAAGAGACCCAGTACTTC. This encodes CASSLVLIGVREETQYF.